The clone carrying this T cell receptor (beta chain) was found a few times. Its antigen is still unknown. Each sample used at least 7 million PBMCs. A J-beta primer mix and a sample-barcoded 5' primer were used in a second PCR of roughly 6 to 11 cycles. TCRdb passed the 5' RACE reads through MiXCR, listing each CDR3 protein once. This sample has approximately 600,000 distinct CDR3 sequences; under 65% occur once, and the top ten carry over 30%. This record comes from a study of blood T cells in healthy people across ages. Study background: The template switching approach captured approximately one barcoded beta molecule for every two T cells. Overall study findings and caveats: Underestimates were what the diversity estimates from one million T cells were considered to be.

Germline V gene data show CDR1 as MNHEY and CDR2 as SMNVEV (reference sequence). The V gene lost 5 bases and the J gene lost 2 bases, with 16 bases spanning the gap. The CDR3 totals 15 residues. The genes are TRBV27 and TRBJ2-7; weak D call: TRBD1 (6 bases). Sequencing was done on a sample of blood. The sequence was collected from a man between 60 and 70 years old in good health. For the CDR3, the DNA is TGTGCCAGCAGTCCGCACCCAGGGGTTACCTACGAGCAGTACTTC. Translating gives CASSPHPGVTYEQYF.